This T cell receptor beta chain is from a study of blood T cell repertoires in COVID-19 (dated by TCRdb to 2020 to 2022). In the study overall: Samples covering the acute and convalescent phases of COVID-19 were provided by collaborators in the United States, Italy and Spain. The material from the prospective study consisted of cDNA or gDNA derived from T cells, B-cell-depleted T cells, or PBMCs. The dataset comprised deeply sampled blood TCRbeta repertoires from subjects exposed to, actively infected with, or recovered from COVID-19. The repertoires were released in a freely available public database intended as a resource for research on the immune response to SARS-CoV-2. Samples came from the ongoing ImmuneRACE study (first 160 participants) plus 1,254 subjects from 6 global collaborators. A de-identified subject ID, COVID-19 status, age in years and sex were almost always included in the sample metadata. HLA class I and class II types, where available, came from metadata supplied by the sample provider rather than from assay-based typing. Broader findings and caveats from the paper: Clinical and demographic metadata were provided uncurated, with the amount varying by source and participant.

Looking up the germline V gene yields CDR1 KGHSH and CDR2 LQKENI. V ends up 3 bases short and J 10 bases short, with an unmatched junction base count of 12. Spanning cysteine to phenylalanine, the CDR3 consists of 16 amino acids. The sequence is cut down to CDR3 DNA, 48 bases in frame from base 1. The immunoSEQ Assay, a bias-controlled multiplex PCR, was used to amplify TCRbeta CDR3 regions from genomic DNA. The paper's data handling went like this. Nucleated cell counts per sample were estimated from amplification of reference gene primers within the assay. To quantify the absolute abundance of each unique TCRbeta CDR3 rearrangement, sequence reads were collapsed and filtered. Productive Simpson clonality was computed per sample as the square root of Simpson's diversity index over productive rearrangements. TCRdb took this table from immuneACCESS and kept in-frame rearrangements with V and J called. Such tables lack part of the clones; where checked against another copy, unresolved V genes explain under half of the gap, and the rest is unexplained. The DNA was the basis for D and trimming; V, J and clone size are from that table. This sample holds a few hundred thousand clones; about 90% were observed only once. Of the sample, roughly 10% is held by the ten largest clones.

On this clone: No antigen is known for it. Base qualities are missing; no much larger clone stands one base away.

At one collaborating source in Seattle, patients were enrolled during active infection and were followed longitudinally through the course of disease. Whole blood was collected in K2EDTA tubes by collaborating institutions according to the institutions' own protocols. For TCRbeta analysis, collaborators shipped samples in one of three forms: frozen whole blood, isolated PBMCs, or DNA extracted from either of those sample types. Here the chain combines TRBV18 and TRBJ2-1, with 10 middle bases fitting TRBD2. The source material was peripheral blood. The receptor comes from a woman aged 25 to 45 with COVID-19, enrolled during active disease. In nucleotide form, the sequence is TGTGCCAGCTCACCGGGCGTAGCGGGAGGCCGAGGAGAGCAGTTCTTC. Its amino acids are CASSPGVAGGRGEQFF.